This T cell receptor (beta chain) derives from a study of T cell responses to AZD1222 COVID-19 vaccine. The CDR3 is 13 amino acids. V shed 4 bases and J 7 bases; nucleotides not matched to a gene: 3. CDR1 and CDR2 from the germline V gene are SGDLS and YYNGEE. The table came from immunoSEQ multiplex PCR; TCRdb's copy has only in-frame clones and leaves some out. The sample records 95,000 to 150,000 clones, 75% to 90% being singletons. Sequenced material: peripheral blood, taken 28 days after the second AZD1222 dose. The TCR sequence derives from an adult who received the AZD1222 COVID-19 vaccine. The rearrangement uses TRBV9 and TRBJ2-1; 9 bases are shared with TRBD2. CDR3 amino acids: CASSISGGNEQFF. For the CDR3, the DNA is TGTGCCAGCAGCATTAGCGGGGGAAATGAGCAGTTCTTC.